One and the same sample provided the 24 T cell receptor beta chains below, sequenced in a study of blood T cell repertoires in COVID-19. The assay was immunoSEQ multiplex PCR, and TCRdb's table has in-frame clones only and misses some. The sample consists of around 140,000 clones, about three quarters of them appearing once. The sequenced material came from peripheral blood. The receptors derive from a man over 45 with acute or convalescent COVID-19.

The V gene is TRBV18, the J gene TRBJ2-2, with D perhaps TRBD1 (6 bases). Germline CDR1 KGHSH, CDR2 LQKENI. V lost 2 bases to trimming and J lost 3 bases, with 10 bases between them. This CDR3 is 15 amino acids long. As DNA, the CDR3 is TGTGCCAGCTCACCAAGGGGGACGGACACCGGGGAGCTGTTTTTT. Translating gives CASSPRGTDTGELFF.

V usage is TRBV10-1 and J usage is TRBJ1-1; D is possibly TRBD1 (5 bases). V dropped 5 bases and J dropped 1 base, with 8 bases sitting between them. Germline assignment: CDR1 WNHNN and CDR2 SYGVQD (reference sequence). The CDR3 is 13 residues long. The CDR3 DNA is TGCGCCAGCAGTACCGGGGGGAACACTGAAGCTTTCTTT. Translating gives CASSTGGNTEAFF.

The V and J genes are TRBV6-1 and TRBJ1-5, with TRBD1 matching over 8 bases. Germline lookup yields CDR1 MNHNS and CDR2 SASEGT. This CDR3 spans 20 amino acids. Losses at the gene ends were 0 bases for V and 0 bases for J; bases not matched to a gene: 13. The CDR3 reads CASSEAGTGFNYYSNQPQHF. For the CDR3, the DNA is TGTGCCAGCAGTGAAGCCGGGACAGGCTTCAACTATTATAGCAATCAGCCCCAGCATTTT.

The chain uses TRBV27 and TRBJ2-1; tentatively, D is TRBD1 (6 bases). Germline V lookup: CDR1 MNHEY, CDR2 SMNVEV (reference sequence). CDR3 length equals 14 residues. V was clipped by 5 bases and J by 1 base, with 9 bases between them. As DNA, the CDR3 is TGTGCCAGCAGTCTGGGGGCTTCCTACAATGAGCAGTTCTTC. Protein product: CASSLGASYNEQFF.

With regard to this clone: Other nucleotide sequences from this sample produce the same CDR3. The rearrangement links TRBV7-8 to TRBJ2-2; tentative D call: TRBD2 (5 bases). The V gene's germline CDR1 is SGHVS and CDR2 FQNEAQ. The CDR3 sequence is 15 residues long. V lost 0 bases to trimming and J lost 5 bases, with 10 bases between them. This CDR3 is CASSLARGRTGELFF. CDR3 nucleotides: TGTGCCAGCAGCTTAGCCCGGGGTCGGACCGGGGAGCTGTTTTTT.

The chain carries TRBV4-1 and TRBJ2-5, with 9 bases identical to TRBD2. With V trimmed by 4 bases and J by 5 bases, 8 bases remained unmatched. The CDR3 length is 15 residues. Germline V gene lookup returns CDR1 MGHRA and CDR2 YSYEKL. The DNA of the CDR3 is TGCGCCAGCAGCCGCCAAGGGGCGGGGGGGGAGACCCAGTACTTC. Residues: CASSRQGAGGETQYF.

V usage is TRBV3-1 (or the pseudogene TRBV3-2) and J usage is TRBJ2-7; a possible D gene is TRBD1 (5 bases). Trimming took 4 bases from V and 5 from J, leaving 18 bases between them. CDR1 is LGHDT, CDR2 YNNKEL, per germline (reference sequence). The CDR3 is 15 residues long. The CDR3 spells CASSPTASGRDEQYF. As DNA, the CDR3 is TGTGCCAGCAGCCCAACGGCCTCAGGGCGCGACGAGCAGTACTTC.

The rearrangement joins TRBV18 to TRBJ2-5; 7 bases fit TRBD2. J gave up 3 bases and V 1 base, and 5 bases lay outside the gene matches. The CDR3 length is 15 residues. The germline CDR1 and CDR2 sequences are KGHSH and LQKENI. The DNA of the CDR3 is TGTGCCAGCTCACCACTACGGGGGGTTGAAGAGACCCAGTACTTC. Its protein is CASSPLRGVEETQYF.

The chain has TRBV19 and TRBJ2-1; D is possibly TRBD2 (7 bases). The germline V gene encodes CDR1 LNHDA and CDR2 SQIVND (reference sequence). Trimming took 6 bases from V and 2 from J, leaving 17 bases between them. The CDR3 is 16 amino acids. The DNA of the CDR3 is TGTGCCAGTAGCGAACGGCCGGGGGGCGCCTACAATGAGCAGTTCTTC. Protein sequence: CASSERPGGAYNEQFF.

The CDR3 is CASSLSRRDYGYTF. CDR3 DNA sequence: TGTGCCAGCAGTTTATCCCGCAGGGATTATGGCTACACCTTC. The rearrangement joins TRBV27 to TRBJ1-2; perhaps TRBD1 as D (5 bases). This CDR3 spans 14 amino acids. Between the trimmed V and J ends, which lost 0 bases and 5 bases, there was a span of 10 bases. Germline CDR1 is MNHEY and CDR2 is SMNVEV (reference sequence).

The rearrangement joins TRBV5-1 to TRBJ1-6; 9 bases map to TRBD1. Germline trimming cut 0 bases from V and 10 bases from J; bases unmatched to any gene: 8. The germline V gene has CDR1 SGHRS and CDR2 YFSETQ. The CDR3 totals 16 residues. Written as DNA, the CDR3 is TGCGCCAGCAGCTTGGAGGGACAGGGAGTCGGCTCACCCCTCCACTTT. Protein sequence: CASSLEGQGVGSPLHF.

The chain joins TRBV10-3 to TRBJ1-5; D may be TRBD1 (5 bases). This CDR3 comprises 14 residues. Germline V gives CDR1 ENHRY, CDR2 SYGVKD. V gave up 3 bases and J gave up 3 bases, with 9 bases separating them. The CDR3 region is CAISERQLNQPQHF. In nucleotides, the CDR3 is TGTGCCATCAGTGAAAGACAGCTCAATCAGCCCCAGCATTTT.

The table lists this clone with a count of one. Different DNA sequences within this sample yield the same CDR3. The chain employs TRBV30 and TRBJ2-7; 10 bases map to TRBD1. Trimming took 5 bases from V and 4 from J; bases not matched to a gene: 2. The CDR3 is made up of 12 amino acids. Germline V gene sequence: CDR1 GTSNPN, CDR2 SVGIG (reference sequence). The CDR3 region is CAWGDRGYEQYF. CDR3 nucleotides: TGTGCCTGGGGGGACAGGGGTTACGAGCAGTACTTC.

This chain links TRBV28 with TRBJ1-2, with D maybe TRBD1 (5 bases). The V gene's germline CDR1 is MDHEN and CDR2 SYDVKM. CDR3 length equals 17 residues. Trimming stripped 8 bases from V and 4 bases from J, with 26 bases between. The CDR3 reads CASDEGMGGGSSYGYTF. In DNA form, the CDR3 reads TGTGCCAGCGACGAGGGGATGGGAGGTGGCTCTTCCTATGGCTACACCTTC.

In this sample, this clone turned up once. The chain couples TRBV4-1 to TRBJ1-6; TRBD1 agrees at 7 bases. CDR3 length: 13 amino acids. Unmatched junction bases numbered 4, after V lost 7 bases and J lost 7 bases. Germline loops: CDR1 MGHRA, CDR2 YSYEKL. CDR3 residues: CASKRQGNSPLHF. In DNA, the CDR3 is TGCGCCAGCAAGAGACAGGGAAATTCACCCCTCCACTTT.

This clone was counted a single time. This rearrangement joins TRBV9 to TRBJ2-2; 11 bases are a match to TRBD1. CDR1 is SGDLS, CDR2 YYNGEE, per germline. This CDR3 has 16 amino acids. V lost 4 bases to trimming and J lost 4 bases; unmatched junction nucleotides: 6. The DNA for the CDR3 is TGTGCCAGCAGCCCTGGACAGGGGGCGGGCACCGGGGAGCTGTTTTTT. This translates into CASSPGQGAGTGELFF.

In regard to this clone: At one boundary the junction diverges from the germline segment, which might be a read error. The J gene is TRBJ1-6, the V gene TRBV20-1; the match to TRBD1 covers 8 bases. This CDR3 is 11 amino acids long. The germline gives CDR1 DFQATT, CDR2 SNEGSKA (reference sequence). The CDR3 bases are TGCAGTGCTAGTGACGGACAGGGTAGGATCTTT. It translates to CSASDGQGRIF.

This clone was observed a few times. This chain uses TRBV6-5 with TRBJ2-7, with 7 bases matching TRBD1. V lost 5 bases, J lost 0 bases, and 4 bases stayed unmatched. This CDR3 has 14 residues. In germline, CDR1 is MNHEY, CDR2 SVGAGI. CDR3 nucleotides: TGTGCCAGCAGTCAGACAGGGAGCTCCTACGAGCAGTACTTC. Amino acids: CASSQTGSSYEQYF.

The rearrangement joins TRBV5-1 to TRBJ2-7; 7 bases align to TRBD1. Germline CDR1 is SGHRS and CDR2 is YFSETQ. The ends lost 4 bases at V and 0 bases at J; junction bases unmatched: 7. This CDR3 region has 15 residues. This CDR3 is CASSTGQVPSYEQYF. The CDR3 region has the DNA TGCGCCAGCAGCACCGGACAGGTCCCCTCCTACGAGCAGTACTTC.

The V and J genes are TRBV6-1 and TRBJ1-4; TRBD1 might be the D (6 bases). Germline values: CDR1 MNHNS, CDR2 SASEGT. V lost 2 bases to trimming and J lost 0 bases, with 13 bases between them. This CDR3 contains 17 residues. The CDR3 is CASSEMGGRATNEKLFF. In nucleotides, the CDR3 is TGTGCCAGCAGTGAAATGGGGGGGCGAGCAACTAATGAAAAACTGTTTTTT.

The chain carries TRBV6-5 and TRBJ1-2, with 9 bases fitting TRBD1. V lost 6 bases, J lost 4 bases, and 6 bases stayed unmatched. Germline V lookup: CDR1 MNHEY, CDR2 SVGAGI. CDR3 length equals 14 residues. The CDR3 loop reads CASRDRGFVYGYTF. DNA of the CDR3: TGTGCCAGCAGGGACAGGGGATTTGTCTATGGCTACACCTTC.

The V and J genes are TRBV7-8 and TRBJ1-5; TRBD1 matches 7 bases. V shed 4 bases and J 3 bases; nucleotides not matched to a gene: 6. Germline V lookup: CDR1 SGHVS, CDR2 FQNEAQ. This CDR3 has 15 amino acids. In DNA form, the CDR3 reads TGTGCCAGCAGCTCACAGGGGTGGGCCAATCAGCCCCAGCATTTT. It is translated as CASSSQGWANQPQHF.

V gene TRBV7-8 combines with J gene TRBJ2-1; 7 bases are a match to TRBD1. The CDR3 runs 13 residues. The germline V gene has CDR1 SGHVS and CDR2 FQNEAQ. J lost 8 bases, V lost 5 bases, and 6 bases had no gene match. Here the CDR3 reads CASSRDREDEQFF. CDR3 in DNA: TGTGCCAGCAGCCGCGACAGGGAAGATGAGCAGTTCTTC.

The chain couples TRBV5-4 to TRBJ1-3, with D possibly being TRBD1 (5 bases). Germline values: CDR1 SGHNT, CDR2 YYREEE (reference sequence). The CDR3 totals 14 residues. V gave up 0 bases and J gave up 7 bases, with 11 bases separating them. CDR3 DNA: TGTGCCAGCAGCTTGGAGGGGCAGAGGAACACCATATATTTT. Translating gives CASSLEGQRNTIYF.